Listed below are T cell receptor beta chains from one sample, sequenced in a study of T cells in localized non-small cell lung cancer. Some clones are missing from TCRdb's copy, which holds only in-frame ones; the method was immunoSEQ multiplex PCR. The repertoire has just over 70,000 clones, around 85% of them found once; the top ten carry roughly a fifth. The material sequenced was peripheral blood, taken before any cancer treatment. These receptors all stem from a male donor aged 60 or over with stage III squamous cell lung carcinoma. The CDR3 runs from the conserved cysteine through the conserved F or W. The D gene is left open where the match is weak. Not all rows give a size; the values are once, few, many and, for expanded clones, a class.

V gene: TRBV2
clone size: NA
D gene: NA
CDR3 length: 12
J gene: TRBJ1-1
CDR3 protein: CASSPVVPEAFF
CDR3 DNA: TGTGCCAGCAGCCCGGTAGTCCCTGAAGCTTTCTTT

V gene: TRBV6-1
clone size: once
D gene: NA
CDR3 length: 13
J gene: TRBJ1-5
CDR3 protein: CASSTVSNQPQHF
CDR3 DNA: TGTGCCAGCAGCACGGTTAGCAATCAGCCCCAGCATTTT

V gene: TRBV7-2
clone size: NA
D gene: TRBD2
CDR3 length: 14
J gene: TRBJ2-3
CDR3 protein: CASSYGLATDTQYF
CDR3 DNA: TGTGCCAGCAGCTACGGACTAGCTACGGATACGCAGTATTTT

V gene: TRBV19
clone size: NA
D gene: TRBD1
CDR3 length: 15
J gene: TRBJ1-5
CDR3 protein: CASTHRTGWNQPQHF
CDR3 DNA: TGTGCCAGTACCCATAGGACAGGGTGGAATCAGCCCCAGCATTTT

V gene: TRBV5-4
clone size: NA
D gene: TRBD2
CDR3 length: 16
J gene: TRBJ2-1
CDR3 protein: CASSRVRAGDYNEQFF
CDR3 DNA: TGTGCCAGCAGCCGGGTGCGGGCGGGGGATTACAATGAGCAGTTCTTC

V gene: TRBV7-9
clone size: NA
D gene: TRBD1
CDR3 length: 18
J gene: TRBJ2-6
CDR3 protein: CASSSPRGGNSGANVLTF
CDR3 DNA: TGTGCCAGCAGCTCCCCCAGAGGGGGCAACTCTGGGGCCAACGTCCTGACTTTC

V gene: TRBV27
clone size: NA
D gene: NA
CDR3 length: 12
J gene: TRBJ2-2
CDR3 protein: CAPKRVTGELFF
CDR3 DNA: TGTGCCCCAAAACGGGTCACCGGGGAGCTGTTTTTT

V gene: TRBV2
clone size: NA
D gene: TRBD1
CDR3 length: 14
J gene: TRBJ1-2
CDR3 protein: CASSVGQGISGYTF
CDR3 DNA: TGTGCCAGCAGTGTAGGACAGGGGATCAGTGGCTACACCTTC

V gene: TRBV7-2
clone size: NA
D gene: TRBD2
CDR3 length: 16
J gene: TRBJ2-1
CDR3 protein: CASSPSRAGVGNEQFF
CDR3 DNA: TGTGCCAGCAGCCCATCCCGGGCGGGGGTAGGGAATGAGCAGTTCTTC

V gene: TRBV19
clone size: NA
D gene: NA
CDR3 length: 12
J gene: TRBJ2-7
CDR3 protein: CASSNRDYEQYF
CDR3 DNA: TGTGCCAGTAGTAACAGGGATTACGAGCAGTACTTC